Listed below are T cell receptor beta chains from one sample, sequenced in a study of T cell responses to AZD1222 COVID-19 vaccine. Sequencing was performed with immunoSEQ multiplex PCR; in TCRdb, only in-frame clones are kept and a portion is missing. Of under 130,000 clones listed, more than 75% are singletons. Sequenced here: peripheral blood, sampled on day 0 of AZD1222 vaccination. The receptors derive from an adult in good health. Each CDR3 is given with its conserved first and last residue. A D gene is named only where the DNA matches it firmly. Clone size is not always given. Where it is, it says once, few, many or a class for expanded clones.

j_call d_call clone_size v_call cdr3_nt cdr3_aa
TRBJ2-1 - - TRBV7-2 TGTGCCAGCAGCCCGCAATTTGAGCAGTTCTTC CASSPQFEQFF
TRBJ2-1 TRBD2 - TRBV5-4 TGTGCCAGCAGCTTGGATTTTAGCGGGAGGTCTGAGAACAATGAGCAGTTCTTC CASSLDFSGRSENNEQFF
TRBJ2-1 TRBD2 - TRBV29-1 TGCAGCGTTGAACAACTAGCGGGGACCTACAATGAGCAGTTCTTC CSVEQLAGTYNEQFF
TRBJ1-1 - - TRBV28 TGTGCCAGCAGTTCCGGATGGGGATTCATGAACACTGAAGCTTTCTTT CASSSGWGFMNTEAFF
TRBJ2-2 - - TRBV7-3 TGTGCCAGCAGCTTACCCCCCGGGAGCCTCGGTACCGGGGAGCTGTTTTTT CASSLPPGSLGTGELFF
TRBJ2-7 TRBD2 - TRBV4-2 TGTGCCAGCAGCCAAGATTGGACTAGCGGGAGGACCGAGCAGTACTTC CASSQDWTSGRTEQYF
TRBJ1-4 - - TRBV7-2 TGTGCCAGCAGCTTCCTCCTAGGGGATGGTGAAAAACTGTTTTTT CASSFLLGDGEKLFF
TRBJ1-1 - - TRBV3-1/TRBV3-2 TGTGCCAGCAGCCAAGATTGGAGGGACACTGAAGCTTTCTTT CASSQDWRDTEAFF
TRBJ2-1 - - TRBV14 TGTGCCAGCAGCCTGAGACCCTACAATGAGCAGTTCTTC CASSLRPYNEQFF
TRBJ2-7 TRBD1 once TRBV2 TGTGCCAGCAGTGAATCCATGTCCGGGACAGGGGTCGGCGAGCAGTACTTC CASSESMSGTGVGEQYF
TRBJ2-1 TRBD2 - TRBV19 TGTGCCAGTAGTCAGATAGCGGGAGCCCGGGGCAATGAGCAGTTCTTC CASSQIAGARGNEQFF
TRBJ2-1 TRBD2 - TRBV5-1 TGCGCCAGCAGCACCACTAGCGGGACTTGGAATGAGCAGTTCTTC CASSTTSGTWNEQFF
TRBJ1-1 - - TRBV29-1 TGCAGCGTGACAGGTTCGAACACTGAAGCTTTCTTT CSVTGSNTEAFF
TRBJ2-7 - - TRBV27 TGTGCCAGCAGTTTTAGGGGAGCCGTTTACGAGCAGTACTTC CASSFRGAVYEQYF
TRBJ1-3 - - TRBV7-2 TGTGCCAGCAGCTCAGTAAATTCAGGGGCTGGAAACACCATATATTTT CASSSVNSGAGNTIYF
TRBJ2-1 TRBD1 - TRBV18 TGTGCCAGCTCACCACCGGACAGGGGGCCGGAACAGTTCTTC CASSPPDRGPEQFF
TRBJ2-5 TRBD2 - TRBV24-1 TGTGCCACCAGTGGGGGACTAGCGGGAACACGGGAGACCCAGTACTTC CATSGGLAGTRETQYF